A selection of T cell receptor beta chains follows, all from one sample in a study of cytomegalovirus exposure and HLA in healthy donors. The protocol was immunoSEQ multiplex PCR, while the TCRdb copy is restricted to in-frame clones and leaves out a portion. The sample yields 90,000 to 110,000 clones, roughly 90% seen once. Sequencing was performed on PBMCs. These TCRs come from a young woman in good health and CMV-seronegative. Each CDR3 is given with its conserved first and last residue. Fields, in order: J gene, V gene, D gene, clone size, CDR3 DNA, CDR3 protein. D genes are given only for firm matches. Clone size is given for some rows only: seen once, a few or many times, or a class if the clone is expanded.

TRBJ2-5 | TRBV7-2 | TRBD2 | once | TGTGCCAGCAGCCTAGCGGGAGGTCAAGAGACCCAGTACTTC | CASSLAGGQETQYF
TRBJ1-2 | TRBV1 | . | . | TGCACCAGCAGCCATCGCAAGACCAGACTGTCGATTAACTATGGCTACACCTTC | CTSSHRKTRLSINYGYTF
TRBJ2-4 | TRBV27 | TRBD1 | . | TGTGCCAGCAGCCTTCGAGCCGGGACAGGGATAAACATTCAGTACTTC | CASSLRAGTGINIQYF
TRBJ2-7 | TRBV5-6 | . | . | TGTGCCAGCAGCCTCGGTCTAACCTACGAGCAGTACTTC | CASSLGLTYEQYF
TRBJ2-2 | TRBV15 | TRBD1 | few | TGTGCCACCAGCAGTCAGGACAGGGCACACACCGGGGAGCTGTTTTTT | CATSSQDRAHTGELFF
TRBJ1-1 | TRBV30 | . | . | TGTGCCTGGGGAAGGGGGAACACTGAAGCTTTCTTT | CAWGRGNTEAFF
TRBJ1-6 | TRBV27 | . | . | TGTGCCAGCAGCGCCGCAGACAGTACCTATTCACCCCTCCACTTT | CASSAADSTYSPLHF
TRBJ1-6 | TRBV6-6 | TRBD1 | . | TGTGCCAGCAGACAGGACAGGGAACGGTCACCCCTCCACTTT | CASRQDRERSPLHF
TRBJ2-1 | TRBV18 | . | once | TGTGCCAGCTCCCCGACAGCCTCCTACAATGAGCAGTTCTTC | CASSPTASYNEQFF
TRBJ2-3 | TRBV5-6 | TRBD1 | . | TGTGCCAGCACCAATAAAAGGGGGCGGAGTGAGACAGATACGCAGTATTTT | CASTNKRGRSETDTQYF
TRBJ1-5 | TRBV30 | . | . | TGTGCCTGGAGGGAAGGGGGCAATCAGCCCCAGCATTTT | CAWREGGNQPQHF
TRBJ2-7 | TRBV4-2 | . | . | TGTGCCAGCAGCCAAACAGGGTCGCCTTACGAGCAGTACTTC | CASSQTGSPYEQYF
TRBJ1-4 | TRBV5-1 | TRBD1 | . | TGCGCCAGCAGGGGACAGGGGGTACTCAATGAAAAACTGTTTTTT | CASRGQGVLNEKLFF
TRBJ1-4 | TRBV2 | TRBD1 | . | TGTGCCAGCCAATTTAGGGACAGAGGGGGAAAACTGTTTTTT | CASQFRDRGGKLFF
TRBJ2-7 | TRBV27 | . | . | TGTGCCAGCAGTTTTAAGAACTCCAAAGAAGAGCAGTACTTC | CASSFKNSKEEQYF
TRBJ2-7 | TRBV27 | . | . | TGTGCCAGCAGTTTATATCCGGGTGGGTCTGCTCCCTACGAGCAGTACTTC | CASSLYPGGSAPYEQYF
TRBJ2-7 | TRBV18 | TRBD2 | . | TGTGCCAGCTCACCACCATTTGCGGGAGTCTACGAGCAGTACTTC | CASSPPFAGVYEQYF
TRBJ2-5 | TRBV7-9 | . | . | TGTGCCAGCAGCTTGGTTAGAGAGACCCAGTACTTC | CASSLVRETQYF